This TCR beta chain was profiled in a study of blood T cell repertoires in COVID-19 (TCRdb year 2020). As for the study more broadly: The collaborator samples originated in the United States, Italy and Spain and spanned the acute and convalescent phases of COVID-19. The prospective study material was composed of cDNA or gDNA derived from T cells, B-cell-depleted T cells, or PBMCs. Subjects who had been exposed to COVID-19, were actively infected with it, or had recovered from it provided the deeply sampled blood TCRbeta repertoires that made up the dataset. The repertoires were released in a freely available public database meant as a resource for research on the immune response to SARS-CoV-2. Samples were obtained from the ongoing ImmuneRACE study (first 160 participants) and from over 1,000 subjects provided by 6 global collaborators. A de-identified subject ID, COVID-19 status, age in years and sex were almost always included in the sample metadata. Where available, HLA class I and class II types were obtained from metadata supplied by the sample provider rather than from assay-based typing.

In the prospective study, participants were about 18 to 95 years old, resided in about 25 geographic areas of the United States, and were enrolled through a virtual design. In the prospective study, participants were assigned to cohorts based on the clinical history participants reported in a screening survey and a study questionnaire. ImmuneRACE Cohort 3 recovered participants were defined by two consecutive negative NP/OP PCR tests, healthcare professional clearance, or symptom resolution. Each participant in the prospective study had whole blood, serum and a nasopharyngeal or oropharyngeal swab collected by mobile phlebotomists. Participants in the prospective study had the option to provide additional blood draws and questionnaires over a roughly two-month period. Before DNA extraction, prospective study blood samples were shipped either frozen or at room temperature. What the study reported, not specific to this receptor: The amount of clinical and demographic metadata varied by source and participant and was provided uncurated.

A remark on this clone: Its target antigen remains unknown. No qualities accompany the bases; no much larger clone lies one base away.

CDR1 and CDR2 are read off the germline V gene as SQVTM and ANQGSEA. The CDR3 covers 17 residues, taking in both the cysteine and the phenylalanine. Solely the CDR3 DNA is kept, with 51 bases framed from the first base. From V the trimming removes 7 bases and from J it removes 0 bases, while the gene matches leave 7 bases of the junction unaccounted for. The immunoSEQ Assay, a bias-controlled multiplex PCR, was used to amplify TCRbeta CDR3 regions from genomic DNA. As for the original processing: The number of nucleated cells in each sample was estimated from the amplification of reference gene primers within the assay. To quantify the absolute abundance of each unique TCRbeta CDR3 rearrangement, sequence reads were collapsed and filtered. For each sample, productive Simpson clonality was calculated as the square root of Simpson's diversity index over productive rearrangements. Entries here come from immuneACCESS through TCRdb and include only in-frame sequences with V and J called. Some clones fail to appear in such tables; in the studies checked, an unresolved V gene covers under half of the shortfall, and the cause of the remainder is unknown. That table supplies the V and J calls and clone size; D and trimming were determined from the DNA. The sample profile shows roughly 250,000 clones; 70% to 90% of them were found once. The ten largest clones capture 4.3% of the sample.

The V gene is TRBV29-1 and the J gene is TRBJ2-1, with 15 junctional bases fitting TRBD2. This sequence originates from a young woman who had recovered from COVID-19. The material sequenced was PBMCs or T cells enriched from blood (not recorded which). The nucleotide sequence reads TGCAGCGCTGCGGGACTAGCGGGGGGTAGCTCCTACAATGAGCAGTTCTTC. Translated, it reads CSAAGLAGGSSYNEQFF.